This TCR beta chain originates from a study of T-cell memory formation after mild COVID-19. Trimming pared 6 bases from V and 4 bases from J, leaving 16 bases between. This CDR3 comprises 14 residues. Germline assignment: CDR1 MNHEY and CDR2 SVGAGI. A single record per CDR3 protein comes from TCRdb applying MiXCR to the 5' RACE reads. The table includes tens of thousands of distinct CDR3 sequences, around 14% detected once. The sequenced sample was PBMCs or a T cell subset sorted from them (not recorded which). This TCR was sampled from an adult woman who had mild COVID-19 (a few samples of this study predate the infection). Cell type and time point are not known. This rearrangement joins TRBV6-5 to TRBJ2-7, with D hard to call. CDR3 sequence (DNA): TGTGCCAGCAGGGAGCAAGGAAATCAGTACGAGCAGTACTTC. This encodes CASREQGNQYEQYF.